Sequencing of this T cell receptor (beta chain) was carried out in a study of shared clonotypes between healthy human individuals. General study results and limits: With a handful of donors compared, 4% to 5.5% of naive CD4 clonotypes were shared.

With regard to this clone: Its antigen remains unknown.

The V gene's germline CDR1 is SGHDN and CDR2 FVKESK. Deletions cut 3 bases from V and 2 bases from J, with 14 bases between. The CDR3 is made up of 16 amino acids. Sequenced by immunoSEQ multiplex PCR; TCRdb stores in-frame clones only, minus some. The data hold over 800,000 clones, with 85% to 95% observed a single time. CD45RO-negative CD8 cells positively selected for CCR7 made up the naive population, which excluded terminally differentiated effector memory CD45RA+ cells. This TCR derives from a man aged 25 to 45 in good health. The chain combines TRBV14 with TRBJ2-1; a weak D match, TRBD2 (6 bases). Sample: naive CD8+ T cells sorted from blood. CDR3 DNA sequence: TGTGCCAGCAGCCACCCCGTTGGGGAGGCCTACAATGAGCAGTTCTTC. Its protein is CASSHPVGEAYNEQFF. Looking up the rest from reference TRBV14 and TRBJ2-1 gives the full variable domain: EAGVTQFPSHSVIEKGQTVTLRCDPISGHDNLYWYRRVMGKEIKFLLHFVKESKQDESGMPNNRFLAERTGGTYSTLKVQPAELEDSGVYFCASSHPVGEAYNEQFFGPGTRLTVL.